The clone carrying this T cell receptor (beta chain) came up once. The CDR3 extends over 14 amino acids. From germline, CDR1 is LNHDA and CDR2 SQIVND (reference sequence). The V segment lost 6 bases and the J segment 1 base; nucleotides outside the gene matches: 4. The sample originates from a study of blood T cell repertoires in COVID-19. At the level of the study: Donors in the United States, Italy and Spain gave samples during acute or convalescent COVID-19. T cells, B-cell-depleted T cells, or PBMCs supplied cDNA or gDNA.

Seattle patients were enrolled during active infection and followed longitudinally. Per the authors' pipeline: Counts of nucleated cells, estimated from reference gene primer amplification, were obtained. Only in-frame clones appear in the TCRdb table, and some are missing; sequencing was by immunoSEQ multiplex PCR. That table is the source of V, J and clone size, and D and trimming were worked out from the DNA. The sample yields 68,000 or so clones, around nine tenths seen once. This TCR was sampled from a man aged 35 to 55 with COVID-19, enrolled during active disease. The specimen sequenced was peripheral blood. The V call is TRBV19, the J call TRBJ1-1; 8 nucleotides match TRBD1. The CDR3: CASRYRGGNTEAFF. CDR3 DNA: TGTGCCAGTAGGTACAGGGGGGGGAACACTGAAGCTTTCTTT. Supplemented by reference TRBV19 and TRBJ1-1, the full variable domain reads DGGITQSPKYLFRKEGQNVTLSCEQNLNHDAMYWYRQDPGQGLRLIYYSQIVNDFQKGDIAEGYSVSREKKESFPLTVTSAQKNPTAFYLCASRYRGGNTEAFFGQGTRLTVV.